Listed below are T cell receptor beta chains from one sample, sequenced in a study of response to subunit inactivated influenza vaccine. TCRdb reprocessed the RT-PCR reads via MiXCR and lists one record per CDR3 protein. The sample contains about 620,000 distinct CDR3 sequences, 10% to 15% of which appear only once. Sequenced here: PBMCs from blood, sampled on the day of vaccination. The receptors derive from a middle-aged man who received an inactivated influenza vaccine. Each CDR3 is given with its conserved first and last residue. The D gene is left open where the match is weak.

j_gene: TRBJ1-5
d_gene: .
v_gene: TRBV4-1
len: 13
CDR3aa: CASRSSDSGPQHF

j_gene: TRBJ2-3
d_gene: .
v_gene: TRBV6-1
len: 14
CDR3aa: CASSQLEGADTQYF

j_gene: TRBJ1-2
d_gene: .
v_gene: TRBV29-1
len: 14
CDR3aa: CSVEGGTPNYGYTF

j_gene: TRBJ2-1
d_gene: TRBD2
v_gene: TRBV20-1
len: 11
CDR3aa: CSAPSRGEQFF

j_gene: TRBJ2-1
d_gene: TRBD2
v_gene: TRBV29-1
len: 13
CDR3aa: CSVEMGPGLARFF

j_gene: TRBJ2-1
d_gene: TRBD2
v_gene: TRBV7-9
len: 16
CDR3aa: CASSLITGGPHNEQFF

j_gene: TRBJ2-4
d_gene: .
v_gene: TRBV4-3
len: 13
CDR3aa: CASSQDRGNIQYF

j_gene: TRBJ2-1
d_gene: TRBD2
v_gene: TRBV7-9
len: 16
CDR3aa: CASSLFSGRASAEQFF

j_gene: TRBJ2-1
d_gene: TRBD2
v_gene: TRBV14
len: 15
CDR3aa: CASSELAGFLNEQFF

j_gene: TRBJ2-5
d_gene: TRBD1
v_gene: TRBV6-5
len: 16
CDR3aa: CASSYSSGTGTETQYF

j_gene: TRBJ2-7
d_gene: TRBD1
v_gene: TRBV5-1
len: 15
CDR3aa: CASSLTGQGAYEQYF

j_gene: TRBJ2-2
d_gene: .
v_gene: TRBV20-1
len: 14
CDR3aa: CSASRGQGIGELFF

j_gene: TRBJ2-5
d_gene: .
v_gene: TRBV12-3/TRBV12-4
len: 13
CDR3aa: CASSITFTETQYF

j_gene: TRBJ2-2
d_gene: .
v_gene: TRBV28
len: 17
CDR3aa: CASSHLGWRGRGGELFF

j_gene: TRBJ2-2
d_gene: .
v_gene: TRBV4-3
len: 14
CDR3aa: CASRVSPGTGELFF

j_gene: TRBJ2-3
d_gene: .
v_gene: TRBV5-1
len: 15
CDR3aa: CASSWGPGSTDTQYF

j_gene: TRBJ2-1
d_gene: .
v_gene: TRBV11-2
len: 16
CDR3aa: CASSSQKGSSYNEQFF

j_gene: TRBJ2-1
d_gene: TRBD2
v_gene: TRBV29-1
len: 14
CDR3aa: CSVELAALHNEQFF

j_gene: TRBJ1-1
d_gene: .
v_gene: TRBV5-1
len: 17
CDR3aa: CASSLASQRAMNTEAFF

j_gene: TRBJ2-7
d_gene: TRBD2
v_gene: TRBV18
len: 15
CDR3aa: CASSPPISSGYEQYF

j_gene: TRBJ2-7
d_gene: .
v_gene: TRBV5-5
len: 14
CDR3aa: CASSKQGLLYEQYF

j_gene: TRBJ2-2
d_gene: TRBD1
v_gene: TRBV29-1
len: 15
CDR3aa: CSATAGTGGSGELFF

j_gene: TRBJ2-2
d_gene: TRBD2
v_gene: TRBV29-1
len: 17
CDR3aa: CSVRLEDGTRVAGELFF